Following are 17 T cell receptor beta chains from one sample sequenced in a study of T cell repertoires in cytomegalovirus infection. Their target antigens are unknown. TCRdb re-derived calls from the reads in MiXCR, one entry per CDR3 protein. In the table there are around 95,000 distinct CDR3 sequences, 29% of which are singletons. This specimen consisted of CD8+ T cells from cultured PBMCs, obtained from culture after CMV antigen stimulation. Receptors were obtained from a human donor in good health (CMV status not recorded). Some clones in this sample may be carry-over from other donors' samples.

The sample holds a few counts of this clonotype. The V gene is TRBV7-9, the J gene TRBJ2-3; a possible D gene is TRBD1 (5 bases). The CDR3 runs 15 residues. Trimming stripped 7 bases from V and 4 bases from J, with 18 bases between. Germline lookup yields CDR1 SEHNR and CDR2 FQNEAQ (reference sequence). CDR3 nucleotide sequence: TGTGCCAGCACCCAATCCCCCGGCAGGGCAGATACGCAGTATTTT. Translating it yields CASTQSPGRADTQYF.

The chain joins TRBV19 to TRBJ1-5; 10 positions agree with TRBD1. This CDR3 has 16 residues. Germline loops: CDR1 LNHDA, CDR2 SQIVND (reference sequence). J was trimmed by 3 bases and V by 7 bases; bases with no gene match: 9. The CDR3 region is CASTAGTGELNQPQHF. CDR3 DNA sequence: TGTGCCAGTACCGCCGGGACAGGGGAACTCAATCAGCCCCAGCATTTT.

This clonotype came up many times. The gene calls are TRBV7-8 and TRBJ1-5, with 7 nucleotides matching TRBD1. The CDR3 loop spans 15 amino acids. V lost 5 bases to trimming and J lost 0 bases; unmatched junction nucleotides: 4. The V gene's germline CDR1 is SGHVS and CDR2 FQNEAQ. In DNA, the CDR3 is TGTGCCAGCAGCGTGGGACAGCCTAGCAATCAGCCCCAGCATTTT. Translating gives CASSVGQPSNQPQHF.

The rearrangement joins TRBV7-6 to TRBJ2-2, with D perhaps matching TRBD2 (5 bases). The V end was cut by 1 base, the J end by 6 bases, with 12 bases between. This CDR3 is built from 15 residues. Germline assignment: CDR1 SGHVS and CDR2 FNYEAQ. CDR3 DNA: TGTGCCAGCAGCTTAGGCATGAGCGGTGCCGGGGAGCTGTTTTTT. Translated, it gives CASSLGMSGAGELFF.

The CDR3 reads CASSLVDSEATEAFF. CDR3 nucleotide sequence: TGTGCCAGCAGTTTAGTTGACAGCGAGGCCACTGAAGCTTTCTTT. The gene calls are TRBV12-3 or TRBV12-4 and TRBJ1-1, with TRBD1 as a possible D gene (5 bases). The CDR3 contains 15 residues. V shed 1 base and J shed 4 bases, with 13 bases lying between them.

This clonotype has at least ten counts. The chain couples TRBV24-1 to TRBJ1-3, with a possible D match to TRBD1 (5 bases). The V and J ends lost 3 bases and 2 bases respectively, with 10 bases between them. Germline-derived CDR1 and CDR2 are KGHDR and SFDVKD. The CDR3 has 15 residues. CDR3 residues: CATSDGTGPGNTIYF. In DNA form, the CDR3 reads TGTGCCACCAGTGATGGTACAGGCCCTGGAAACACCATATATTTT.

The V and J genes are TRBV20-1 and TRBJ2-5, with D unclear. Germline-derived CDR1 and CDR2 are DFQATT and SNEGSKA (reference sequence). The CDR3 consists of 13 residues. Between the trimmed V and J ends, which lost 6 bases and 5 bases, there was a span of 16 bases. CDR3 in amino acids: CSATGSPGETQYF. In DNA form, the CDR3 reads TGCAGTGCCACGGGCTCCCCCGGGGAGACCCAGTACTTC.

This rearrangement joins TRBV7-8 to TRBJ2-1; no clear D. This CDR3 is built from 12 residues. Germline V CDR1 and CDR2: SGHVS, FQNEAQ. V lost 5 bases to trimming and J lost 8 bases, with 10 bases between them. The CDR3 bases are TGTGCCAGCAGCGTTAGGTGGGATGAGCAGTTCTTC. Translation: CASSVRWDEQFF.

This rearrangement joins TRBV12-3 or TRBV12-4 to TRBJ2-7; D possibly uses TRBD1 or TRBD2 (5 bases each). The germline V and J ends were trimmed by 4 bases and 4 bases, with 11 bases remaining between them. This CDR3 is 13 amino acids long. The CDR3 reads CASSSGRFYEQYF. The CDR3 nucleotides are TGTGCCAGCAGTTCGGGACGGTTTTACGAGCAGTACTTC.

This clonotype occurred a few times. The chain carries TRBV4-2 and TRBJ2-3, with D perhaps matching TRBD2 (6 bases). The CDR3 contains 15 residues. Germline lookup yields CDR1 LGHNA and CDR2 YNFKEQ. V was cut by 3 bases and J by 2 bases, with 12 bases left in between. In DNA form, the CDR3 reads TGTGCCAGCAGCCATAGGCGGGGTGCCACAGATACGCAGTATTTT. This translates into CASSHRRGATDTQYF.

This clonotype was seen ten or more times. The V and J genes are TRBV7-8 and TRBJ1-6; no clear D. Germline CDR1 SGHVS, CDR2 FQNEAQ. The germline V and J ends were trimmed by 7 bases and 7 bases, with 23 bases remaining between them. The CDR3 is 17 amino acids. CDR3 in DNA: TGTGCCAGCAAGCTTAGTGAGGCACTGCCGGGGAATTCACCCCTCCACTTT. It specifies CASKLSEALPGNSPLHF.

This clonotype was counted at least ten times. The CDR3 loop reads CASELALGSDTQYF. The CDR3 bases are TGTGCCAGCGAACTAGCACTAGGATCAGATACGCAGTATTTT. The V call is TRBV7-9, the J call TRBJ2-3; D is perhaps TRBD2 (6 bases). The CDR3 is 14 residues long. From germline, CDR1 is SEHNR and CDR2 FQNEAQ (reference sequence). The V and J ends lost 8 bases and 4 bases respectively, with 16 bases between them.

CDR3 sequence: CASSSPAGRDSYTF. CDR3 bases: TGTGCCAGCAGCTCCCCTGCCGGGCGAGATAGCTACACCTTC. The chain has TRBV7-4 and TRBJ1-2, with D unresolved. With 4 bases removed from V and 9 bases from J, the gap between germline ends came to 18 bases. The CDR3 totals 14 residues. Germline V gives CDR1 SGHVT, CDR2 SQSDAQ.

The V call is TRBV20-1, the J call TRBJ2-2, with D perhaps matching TRBD2 (6 bases). Germline V gene data show CDR1 as DFQATT and CDR2 as SNEGSKA (reference sequence). Trimming stripped 6 bases from V and 1 base from J, with 12 bases between. This CDR3 spans 14 amino acids. CDR3 in amino acids: CSALRGVNTGELFF. As DNA, the CDR3 is TGCAGTGCCCTCCGCGGGGTGAACACCGGGGAGCTGTTTTTT.

The CDR3: CASTDKAGGWNEQFF. The CDR3 DNA is TGTGCCAGCACCGACAAAGCGGGGGGGTGGAATGAGCAGTTCTTC. The chain combines TRBV6-6 with TRBJ2-1, with 10 nucleotides matching TRBD2. The germline V gene encodes CDR1 MNHNY and CDR2 SVGAGI (reference sequence). V shed 7 bases and J 7 bases; nucleotides not matched to a gene: 10. The CDR3 loop spans 15 amino acids.

The V call is TRBV6-5, the J call TRBJ2-3; possibly TRBD2 for D (6 bases). Germline values: CDR1 MNHEY, CDR2 SVGAGI. The CDR3 extends over 15 amino acids. The V end was cut by 4 bases, the J end by 5 bases, with 16 bases between. CDR3 nucleotides: TGTGCCAGCAGTTCCCCGACTAGTGCATTAGATACGCAGTATTTT. This sequence encodes CASSSPTSALDTQYF.

This clonotype showed up just a few times. This chain links TRBV27 with TRBJ2-5, with D tentatively TRBD2 (6 bases). Trimming took 2 bases from V and 5 from J, leaving 18 bases between them. Germline V gives CDR1 MNHEY, CDR2 SMNVEV (reference sequence). The CDR3 is 16 residues long. The DNA of the CDR3 is TGTGCCAGCAGTTTAATCCAGGGAGGCGTCCTGGAGACCCAGTACTTC. It codes for CASSLIQGGVLETQYF.